A single sample gave rise to the 32 T cell receptor beta chains below, sequenced in a study of monozygotic twins with inflammatory bowel disease. TCRdb processed the 5' RACE reads again and assigns one entry to each CDR3 protein, with no DNA. This repertoire includes hundreds of thousands of distinct CDR3 sequences. Sequenced input: blood. The receptors stem from a human donor with ulcerative colitis or Crohn's disease, or a healthy co-twin of an affected twin (not recorded which).

The CDR3 sequence: CASSLASGVYEQYF. The chain combines TRBV5-1 with TRBJ2-7. The germline V gene has CDR1 SGHRS and CDR2 YFSETQ. There are 14 residues in the CDR3.

This chain joins TRBV6-1 and TRBJ2-7; TCRdb reports TRBD1, a call that lacks DNA to check it against. CDR1 MNHNS and CDR2 SASEGT come from the germline V gene. The CDR3 runs 15 residues. The CDR3 protein is CASSTRRGVSYEQHF.

J is TRBJ2-7 and V is TRBV28; TCRdb's D call of TRBD1 is untestable without DNA. Germline V lookup: CDR1 MDHEN, CDR2 SYDVKM. The CDR3 runs to 15 residues. This chain's CDR3 is CASTTGKFPNYEQYF.

The chain employs TRBV5-1 and TRBJ2-1. The germline V gene has CDR1 SGHRS and CDR2 YFSETQ. The CDR3 has 18 residues. The CDR3 sequence: CASSSGLLSLSSYNEQFF.

The chain couples TRBV20-1 to TRBJ1-1; TCRdb returns TRBD1, unconfirmable since there is no DNA. The CDR3 sequence is 14 residues long. In germline, CDR1 is DFQATT, CDR2 SNEGSKA (reference sequence). The chain's CDR3 is CSARRDRANTEAFF.

This chain links TRBV19 with TRBJ2-1; the TCRdb call, TRBD2, lacks DNA for checking. The CDR3 is 12 amino acids. CDR1 is LNHDA and CDR2 is SQIVND in the germline V gene (reference sequence). CDR3 sequence reads: CASSQAGVVQFF.

This sequence joins TRBV18 and TRBJ1-1; TCRdb's assignment of TRBD1 cannot be checked, as there is no DNA. Germline V gene sequence: CDR1 KGHSH, CDR2 LQKENI. The CDR3 extends over 13 amino acids. The CDR3 region is CASSPEGYTEAFF.

The chain joins TRBV12-3 or TRBV12-4 to TRBJ1-6; TCRdb's D call of TRBD1 is untestable without DNA. CDR3 length equals 18 residues. This chain's CDR3 is CASSGRDRGSSYNSPLHF.

The rearrangement links TRBV20-1 to TRBJ1-2. Germline V gene sequence: CDR1 DFQATT, CDR2 SNEGSKA (reference sequence). The CDR3 is 15 residues long. The CDR3 region is CSAREVRGPNYGYTF.

The genes are TRBV20-1 and TRBJ1-5; TCRdb designates TRBD1, a call that cannot be tested without DNA. Germline CDR1 and CDR2: DFQATT and SNEGSKA (reference sequence). This CDR3 is built from 14 residues. CDR3 sequence: CSAPDRAGNQPQHF.

The chain combines TRBV20-1 with TRBJ1-2; TCRdb gives TRBD1 as the D gene, but with no DNA this cannot be confirmed. This CDR3 has 19 residues. The germline V gene has CDR1 DFQATT and CDR2 SNEGSKA (reference sequence). The CDR3 here is CSAERGTGGFVDKNYGYTF.

This sequence joins TRBV14 and TRBJ2-7; TCRdb indicates TRBD1, and absent DNA this call remains unverified. Germline assignment: CDR1 SGHDN and CDR2 FVKESK. The CDR3 has 15 residues. This CDR3 reads CASSQVKGQTYEQYF.

The CDR3 is CATSRDPGTALNEKLFF. The chain combines TRBV15 with TRBJ1-4; TCRdb designates TRBD1, a call that cannot be tested without DNA. This CDR3 has 17 residues. The germline CDR1 and CDR2 sequences are LNHNV and YYDKDF (reference sequence).

This chain links TRBV5-6 with TRBJ2-2; the D call of TRBD2 rests on TCRdb alone, since no DNA is present to check it. This CDR3 comprises 16 residues. Germline V lookup: CDR1 SGHDT, CDR2 YYEEEE. This CDR3 is CASSLGLAGGPGELFF. Variable domain in full (rest from reference TRBV5-6 and TRBJ2-2): DAGVTQSPTHLIKTRGQQVTLRCSPKSGHDTVSWYQQALGQGPQFIFQYYEEEERQRGNFPDRFSGHQFPNYSSELNVNALLLGDSALYLCASSLGLAGGPGELFFGEGSRLTVL.

This chain joins TRBV4-2 and TRBJ2-7. This CDR3 is 13 amino acids long. CDR1 LGHNA and CDR2 YNFKEQ come from the germline V gene. The CDR3 spells CASSQDLNYEQYF.

The genes are TRBV6-1 and TRBJ1-5. CDR3 length: 14 amino acids. Germline V gives CDR1 MNHNS, CDR2 SASEGT. CDR3 protein: CASNPHAGNQPQHF.

The rearrangement links TRBV2 to TRBJ2-2; without DNA, the TCRdb call of TRBD2 cannot be checked. The germline V gene has CDR1 SNHLY and CDR2 FYNNEI. There are 13 residues in the CDR3. CDR3 in amino acids: CATRSGLSGELFF.

The chain is built from TRBV12-3 or TRBV12-4 and TRBJ2-7; checking the TCRdb D call of TRBD2 is not possible without DNA. This CDR3 is built from 14 residues. The CDR3 region is CASSFQGSPAEQYF.

The J gene is TRBJ2-7, the V gene TRBV6-1; lacking DNA, the TRBD1 call made by TCRdb goes unchecked. The CDR3 totals 15 residues. The germline CDR1 and CDR2 sequences are MNHNS and SASEGT. CDR3 sequence reads: CASSEAGTGFYEQYF.

The chain uses TRBV12-3 or TRBV12-4 and TRBJ2-1. The CDR3 sequence is 16 residues long. The CDR3 reads CASSLLWQGPYNEQFF.

This CDR3 reads CASSLPSGTYEQYF. The chain combines TRBV12-3 or TRBV12-4 with TRBJ2-7; the TCRdb call, TRBD2, lacks DNA for checking. The CDR3 runs to 14 residues.

The genes are TRBV6-6 and TRBJ1-2. This CDR3 is 14 amino acids long. Germline loops: CDR1 MNHNY, CDR2 SVGAGI (reference sequence). CDR3 residues: CASSYSEGSGGYTF.

The genes are TRBV6-6 and TRBJ1-2; TCRdb indicates TRBD1, and absent DNA this call remains unverified. This CDR3 is 13 amino acids long. Germline-derived CDR1 and CDR2 are MNHNY and SVGAGI (reference sequence). CDR3 region: CASSPDRVSSYTF.

The chain employs TRBV6-2 or TRBV6-3 and TRBJ1-4. Looked up from germline, CDR1 is MNHEY and CDR2 is SVGEGT. The CDR3 loop spans 16 amino acids. CDR3 sequence reads: CASSYSVGRYVEKLFF.

The chain is built from TRBV27 and TRBJ1-6. The CDR3 sequence is 13 residues long. CDR1 MNHEY and CDR2 SMNVEV come from the germline V gene (reference sequence). CDR3 sequence reads: CASSLSGGEAPHF.

The chain links TRBV28 to TRBJ2-2; TCRdb gives TRBD2 as the D gene, but with no DNA this cannot be confirmed. Germline V gene data show CDR1 as MDHEN and CDR2 as SYDVKM. CDR3 length: 14 residues. The CDR3 sequence: CASSLGRATEELFF. Variable domain in full (rest from reference TRBV28 and TRBJ2-2): DVKVTQSSRYLVKRTGEKVFLECVQDMDHENMFWYRQDPGLGLRLIYFSYDVKMKEKGDIPEGYSVSREKKERFSLILESASTNQTSMYLCASSLGRATEELFFGEGSRLTVL.

The chain has TRBV7-9 and TRBJ1-5; TCRdb proposes TRBD1, but this gene call is untestable without DNA. The CDR3 consists of 14 residues. The germline V gene encodes CDR1 SEHNR and CDR2 FQNEAQ (reference sequence). The CDR3 here is CASSLMGADQPQHF.

The V gene is TRBV12-3 or TRBV12-4, the J gene TRBJ2-7; TCRdb selects TRBD1, and the lack of DNA leaves this call unchecked. CDR3 length: 13 amino acids. The chain's CDR3 is CASNSRQGYEQYF.

The rearrangement uses TRBV7-2 and TRBJ1-3. This CDR3 is built from 17 residues. The V gene's germline CDR1 is SGHTA and CDR2 FQGNSA. CDR3 amino acids: CASSPRPGQSTGNTIYF. Together with reference TRBV7-2 and TRBJ1-3, the CDR3 gives the full variable domain: GAGVSQSPSNKVTEKGKDVELRCDPISGHTALYWYRQSLGQGLEFLIYFQGNSAPDKSGLPSDRFSAERTGGSVSTLTIQRTQQEDSAVYLCASSPRPGQSTGNTIYFGEGSWLTVV.

The gene calls are TRBV10-3 and TRBJ2-2; the TRBD1 assignment by TCRdb is unverifiable without DNA. The CDR3 runs 16 residues. Looked up from germline, CDR1 is ENHRY and CDR2 is SYGVKD. This CDR3 reads CAISESTGDYTGELFF.

J is TRBJ1-5 and V is TRBV10-3. CDR3 length: 13 residues. CDR1 and CDR2 (germline): ENHRY, SYGVKD. The CDR3 region is CAATTRTDQPQHF.

V is TRBV20-1 and J is TRBJ1-4; TCRdb proposes TRBD1, but this gene call is untestable without DNA. The CDR3 totals 15 residues. Per the germline V gene, CDR1 is DFQATT and CDR2 is SNEGSKA (reference sequence). The CDR3 spells CSASFPTGLNEKLFF.